Listed here are 21 T cell receptor beta chains from one sample, sequenced in a study of T cells and copy number aberrations in small-cell lung cancer. Clones were sequenced by immunoSEQ multiplex PCR, and TCRdb holds only the in-frame ones, with some missing. The sample shows 2,000 to 3,000 clones, around 80% of them seen only once. The sample comprised normal tissue next to the tumor. The receptor set was obtained from a man in his forties or fifties with small cell lung cancer.

On this clone: Different DNA sequences within this sample yield the same CDR3. V usage is TRBV18 and J usage is TRBJ2-1, with D maybe TRBD2 (5 bases). The CDR3 is made up of 13 amino acids. Trimming pared 3 bases from V and 8 bases from J, leaving 11 bases between. In germline, CDR1 is KGHSH, CDR2 LQKENI. The DNA of the CDR3 is TGTGCCAGCTCACCTCGGGGTAGGGATGAGCAGTTCTTC. Encoded protein: CASSPRGRDEQFF.

This clone was detected once. The rearrangement links TRBV18 to TRBJ2-7; possible D gene TRBD1, 5 bases. The CDR3 is 13 amino acids. Germline V gives CDR1 KGHSH, CDR2 LQKENI. V was pared by 2 bases and J by 5 bases, with 10 bases between. CDR3 sequence reads: CASSPRGRDEQYF. The CDR3 DNA reads as TGTGCCAGCTCACCAAGGGGAAGGGACGAGCAGTACTTC.

V gene TRBV28 combines with J gene TRBJ1-6; the D gene is possibly TRBD1 (5 bases). V was shortened by 6 bases and J by 0 bases, with 12 bases between the two germline ends. Germline V gene data show CDR1 as MDHEN and CDR2 as SYDVKM. The CDR3 is 16 residues long. The CDR3 loop reads CASRGTGSSYNSPLHF. DNA for the CDR3: TGTGCCAGCAGGGGCACAGGTAGCTCCTATAATTCACCCCTCCACTTT.

This clone was detected once. The J gene is TRBJ2-3, the V gene TRBV5-4; D remains ambiguous. The V end lost 4 bases, the J end lost 1 base, and 13 bases lay between the germline ends. Germline CDR1 reads SGHNT; CDR2 reads YYREEE (reference sequence). CDR3 length: 15 amino acids. In nucleotides, the CDR3 is TGTGCCAGCAGCCTCGACGGAGCTGGCACAGATACGCAGTATTTT. Its protein is CASSLDGAGTDTQYF.

This chain connects TRBV15 to TRBJ1-2; TRBD1 matches 10 bases. Germline V lookup: CDR1 LNHNV, CDR2 YYDKDF (reference sequence). V gave up 5 bases and J gave up 6 bases; unmatched junction bases: 3. The CDR3 runs 13 residues. CDR3 region: CATSRQGAHGYTF. Written as DNA, the CDR3 is TGTGCCACCAGCCGACAGGGGGCCCATGGCTACACCTTC.

The chain uses TRBV5-1 and TRBJ1-3, with D maybe TRBD1 (5 bases). Trimming cost V 5 bases and J 4 bases, with 16 bases left between them. Germline values: CDR1 SGHRS, CDR2 YFSETQ. This CDR3 has 15 amino acids. CDR3 in amino acids: CASRGDSTFGNTIYF. CDR3 nucleotide sequence: TGCGCCAGCAGAGGGGACTCCACGTTCGGAAACACCATATATTTT.

This chain uses TRBV7-5 with TRBJ2-3; the table assigns TRBD2, which was not confirmed against the DNA. TRBV7-5 represents a pseudogene. The CDR3 is made up of 15 amino acids. The CDR3 region is CASSLTSGESDTQYF. The CDR3 coding sequence is TGTGCCAGCAGCTTAACGTCGGGAGAGTCAGATACGCAGTATTTT.

Here the CDR3 DNA reads TGCGCCAGCAGCCAAGATTCCGGGGTAAAAAACATTCAGTACTTC. It codes for CASSQDSGVKNIQYF. The chain combines TRBV4-3 with TRBJ2-4, with a possible D match to TRBD2 (5 bases). The CDR3 sequence is 15 residues long. Between the trimmed V and J ends, which lost 0 bases and 4 bases, there was a span of 10 bases. Germline-derived CDR1 and CDR2 are LGHNA and YSLEER.

The chain has TRBV5-6 and TRBJ2-1; 14 bases map to TRBD2. Per germline, CDR1 SGHDT and CDR2 YYEEEE. The CDR3 has 19 amino acids. V dropped 0 bases and J dropped 6; count of bases not matched to a gene: 11. The chain's CDR3 is CASSLETSGRALGGNEQFF. The CDR3 nucleotides read TGTGCCAGCAGCTTGGAGACTAGCGGGAGGGCCCTTGGCGGCAATGAGCAGTTCTTC.

The J gene is TRBJ1-3, the V gene TRBV19; D perhaps matches TRBD1 (6 bases). Between the trimmed V and J ends, which lost 6 bases and 0 bases, there was a span of 12 bases. This CDR3 spans 15 amino acids. Germline V lookup: CDR1 LNHDA, CDR2 SQIVND (reference sequence). The CDR3 DNA is TGTGCCAGTAGGAGACAGGAGAGCTCTGGAAACACCATATATTTT. Residues: CASRRQESSGNTIYF.

The chain has TRBV5-6 and TRBJ1-4, with 7 positions matching TRBD1. This CDR3 is built from 14 residues. The junction had 6 bases not matched to a gene; V was cut back by 4 bases and J by 6 bases. Germline-derived CDR1 and CDR2 are SGHDT and YYEEEE. The CDR3 DNA reads TGTGCCAGCAGCCGGGAGGGGGCGGATGAAAAACTGTTTTTT. It translates to CASSREGADEKLFF. Full variable domain (remainder filled in from reference TRBV5-6 and TRBJ1-4): DAGVTQSPTHLIKTRGQQVTLRCSPKSGHDTVSWYQQALGQGPQFIFQYYEEEERQRGNFPDRFSGHQFPNYSSELNVNALLLGDSALYLCASSREGADEKLFFGSGTQLSVL.

V usage is TRBV4-3 and J usage is TRBJ2-5; 10 nucleotides line up with TRBD1. Germline lookup yields CDR1 LGHNA and CDR2 YSLEER. The CDR3 runs 16 residues. V shed 3 bases, J shed 5 bases, and the junction held 9 bases outside the gene matches. The CDR3 spells CASSHRLTGQGETQYF. The CDR3 DNA sequence: TGCGCCAGCAGCCACCGCCTTACGGGACAGGGGGAGACCCAGTACTTC.

This chain links TRBV9 with TRBJ2-1; 7 bases fit TRBD2. The trim removed 3 bases at V and 1 base at J, leaving 7 bases unmatched. CDR1 is SGDLS and CDR2 is YYNGEE in the germline V gene. CDR3 length: 16 amino acids. DNA for the CDR3: TGTGCCAGCAGCGCAGACTCTAGCGGATCCTACAATGAGCAGTTCTTC. Its translation is CASSADSSGSYNEQFF.

The V and J genes are TRBV19 and TRBJ1-3, with D possibly matching TRBD1 (6 bases). The CDR3 runs 14 residues. The germline V gene has CDR1 LNHDA and CDR2 SQIVND (reference sequence). The V end was cut by 9 bases, the J end by 0 bases, with 12 bases between. The CDR3 loop reads CASQTGSSGNTIYF. In DNA form, the CDR3 reads TGTGCCAGCCAAACAGGGTCCTCTGGAAACACCATATATTTT.

The rearrangement uses TRBV9 and TRBJ2-1; TRBD2 matches at 10 bases. Germline CDR1 and CDR2: SGDLS and YYNGEE. Unmatched junction bases numbered 12, after V lost 0 bases and J lost 15 bases. This CDR3 spans 15 amino acids. The CDR3 nucleotides are TGTGCCAGCAGCGTAGTGCCCACGCAGCGGGAGGGCCTGTTCTTC. Amino acids: CASSVVPTQREGLFF.

The chain is built from TRBV29-1 and TRBJ1-1; no reliable D call. The V end lost 4 bases, the J end lost 8 bases, and 11 bases lay between the germline ends. The CDR3 covers 11 residues. The V gene's germline CDR1 is SQVTM and CDR2 ANQGSEA. The CDR3 DNA follows: TGCAGCGTTGGGCATACAAGAGAAGCTTTCTTT. This translates into CSVGHTREAFF.

This clone was seen once. The V call is TRBV18, the J call TRBJ2-5, with D perhaps TRBD1 (5 bases). The V gene lost 4 bases and the J gene lost 2 bases, with 8 bases spanning the gap. Germline lookup yields CDR1 KGHSH and CDR2 LQKENI. The CDR3 extends over 13 amino acids. The CDR3 DNA reads TGTGCCAGCTCACTCGACAGTCAAGAGACCCAGTACTTC. Encoded protein: CASSLDSQETQYF.

The CDR3 region is CASSRDGTGGGYTF. CDR3 in DNA: TGTGCCAGCAGTAGAGACGGGACAGGGGGAGGCTACACCTTC. The chain couples TRBV28 to TRBJ1-2; 11 nucleotides match TRBD1. V shed 5 bases and J 8 bases; nucleotides not matched to a gene: 7. This CDR3 is 14 amino acids long. CDR1 MDHEN and CDR2 SYDVKM come from the germline V gene.

The V call is TRBV6-5, the J call TRBJ1-1; TRBD1 aligns across 7 bases. Trimming took 5 bases from V and 4 from J; bases not matched to a gene: 10. Germline V lookup: CDR1 MNHEY, CDR2 SVGAGI. The CDR3 contains 15 residues. The CDR3 here is CASSGVGGGSTEAFF. DNA of the CDR3: TGTGCCAGCAGTGGGGTAGGGGGCGGAAGCACTGAAGCTTTCTTT.

The chain combines TRBV9 with TRBJ2-1, with 9 bases that match TRBD1. Per germline, CDR1 SGDLS and CDR2 YYNGEE. The CDR3 length is 17 residues. V lost 2 bases, J lost 5 bases, and 11 bases stayed unmatched. CDR3 in DNA: TGTGCCAGCAGCGTTTTGATGGGACAGGGTATGGACAATGAGCAGTTCTTC. This encodes CASSVLMGQGMDNEQFF.

This clone was observed a few times. The chain links TRBV30 to TRBJ2-1, with 7 nucleotides matching TRBD2. With V trimmed by 4 bases and J by 0 bases, 3 bases remained unmatched. The germline gives CDR1 GTSNPN, CDR2 SVGIG (reference sequence). The CDR3 sequence is 14 residues long. This chain's CDR3 is CAWNGGSSYNEQFF. The CDR3 nucleotides read TGTGCCTGGAACGGCGGGAGCTCCTACAATGAGCAGTTCTTC.